This T cell receptor (beta chain) derives from a study of shared clonotypes between healthy human individuals. Whole-study findings and limits: Unshared clonotypes carried lower generation probabilities than those common to all four donors.

A deep-level run was used for the assay. Sequencing used immunoSEQ multiplex PCR; TCRdb keeps in-frame clones, though not all of them. The table shows 2,500,000 or so clones, with over 85% occurring only once. The length of the CDR3 is 14 residues. CDR1 is SGHVS, CDR2 FQNEAQ, per germline. Trimming at V came to 8 bases and at J to 6 bases, leaving 7 bases not matched to a gene. This clone was observed once. The antigen is not known. This chain links TRBV7-8 with TRBJ2-1; 10 positions match TRBD2. The sequence came from a man between 18 and 29 years old in good health. Some clones in this sample may be carry-over from other donors' samples. The sample consisted of naive CD4+ T cells from PBMCs. The subset is: CD45RA+ positively selected. The CDR3: CASSKREGRNEQFF. The CDR3 bases are TGTGCCAGCTCGAAGCGGGAGGGCCGCAATGAGCAGTTCTTC. The whole variable domain, filled in from reference TRBV7-8 and TRBJ2-1, reads GAGVSQSPRYKVAKRGQDVALRCDPISGHVSLFWYQQALGQGPEFLTYFQNEAQLDKSGLPSDRFFAERPEGSVSTLKIQRTQQEDSAVYLCASSKREGRNEQFFGPGTRLTVL.